These 27 T cell receptor beta chains originate from one sample sequenced in a study of blood T cell repertoires in COVID-19. TCRdb keeps only in-frame clones here, not all; method: immunoSEQ multiplex PCR. Here the sample spans roughly 400,000 clones, 70% to 90% being singletons. Sequencing input: peripheral blood. The receptors derive from a woman aged 55-70 years with COVID-19, enrolled during active disease.

The rearrangement uses TRBV7-2 and TRBJ1-2, with 9 bases aligning to TRBD1. Germline-derived CDR1 and CDR2 are SGHTA and FQGNSA. This CDR3 region has 15 residues. Unmatched junction bases numbered 9, after V lost 6 bases and J lost 4 bases. The DNA for the CDR3 is TGTGCCAGCAGACCGGCGGGACAGGGCAGCTATGGCTACACCTTC. Translated, it gives CASRPAGQGSYGYTF.

This clone was recorded once. The rearrangement joins TRBV12-3 or TRBV12-4 to TRBJ1-2; perhaps TRBD1 as D (5 bases). Trimming left V 6 bases short and J 8 bases short, with 13 bases between. This CDR3 region has 12 residues. Written as DNA, the CDR3 is TGTGCCAGCAGGGGCCAGGGAGGGGGCTACACCTTC. Its translation is CASRGQGGGYTF.

The chain links TRBV28 to TRBJ1-2, with D maybe TRBD1 (6 bases). The V gene's germline CDR1 is MDHEN and CDR2 SYDVKM. The V end was cut by 7 bases, the J end by 7 bases, with 13 bases between. The length of the CDR3 is 12 residues. The CDR3 DNA reads TGTGCCAGCACCGCCGACAGGCCTGGCTACACCTTC. Translating it yields CASTADRPGYTF.

This clone was seen once. V usage is TRBV27 and J usage is TRBJ2-5; 13 nucleotides line up with TRBD2. The germline CDR1 and CDR2 sequences are MNHEY and SMNVEV (reference sequence). V was pared by 3 bases and J by 1 base, with 11 bases of the junction left unmatched. This CDR3 has 19 amino acids. The DNA of the CDR3 is TGTGCCAGCAGTTTTCTCTGGACTAGCGGGGGCTCATCCCAAGAGACCCAGTACTTC. It encodes CASSFLWTSGGSSQETQYF.

This chain uses TRBV2 with TRBJ2-2, with D possibly being TRBD2 (6 bases). The length of the CDR3 is 14 residues. With 9 bases removed from V and 4 bases from J, the gap between germline ends came to 15 bases. Per the germline V gene, CDR1 is SNHLY and CDR2 is FYNNEI. In nucleotides, the CDR3 is TGTGCCAGTGTCTTAGGAGGGCTCACCGGGGAGCTGTTTTTT. Its translation is CASVLGGLTGELFF. Full variable domain (rest looked up from reference TRBV2 and TRBJ2-2): EPEVTQTPSHQVTQMGQEVILRCVPISNHLYFYWYRQILGQKVEFLVSFYNNEISEKSEIFDDQFSVERPDGSNFTLKIRSTKLEDSAMYFCASVLGGLTGELFFGEGSRLTVL.

The chain joins TRBV5-1 to TRBJ1-1, with D unclear. Germline values: CDR1 SGHRS, CDR2 YFSETQ. Trimming cost V 4 bases and J 3 bases, with 10 bases left between them. The CDR3 has 13 amino acids. As DNA, the CDR3 is TGCGCCAGCAGCGAGCAACAGCACACTGAAGCTTTCTTT. It specifies CASSEQQHTEAFF. Full variable domain (rest looked up from reference TRBV5-1 and TRBJ1-1): KAGVTQTPRYLIKTRGQQVTLSCSPISGHRSVSWYQQTPGQGLQFLFEYFSETQRNKGNFPGRFSGRQFSNSRSEMNVSTLELGDSALYLCASSEQQHTEAFFGQGTRLTVV.

This rearrangement joins TRBV5-5 to TRBJ2-5; D uncertain. V lost 0 bases, J lost 5 bases, and 11 bases lay in between. In germline, CDR1 is SGHKS, CDR2 YYEKEE (reference sequence). The CDR3 length is 14 residues. CDR3 loop: CASSLVATRETQYF. The CDR3 DNA follows: TGTGCCAGCAGCTTGGTCGCCACGAGGGAGACCCAGTACTTC.

J is TRBJ1-6 and V is TRBV5-8; 11 nucleotides align to TRBD1. J was trimmed by 6 bases and V by 4 bases; bases with no gene match: 3. CDR1 and CDR2 (germline): SGHTS, YDEGEE. This CDR3 spans 15 amino acids. CDR3 region: CASSAGTGGNSPLHF. CDR3 nucleotide sequence: TGTGCCAGCAGCGCCGGGACAGGGGGTAATTCACCCCTCCACTTT.

CDR3 protein: CASNGLPLGTGELFF. CDR3 in DNA: TGTGCCAGCAACGGACTCCCCCTAGGGACCGGGGAGCTGTTTTTT. The V and J genes are TRBV2 and TRBJ2-2, with D perhaps matching TRBD2 (5 bases). The CDR3 has 15 residues. The germline V gene encodes CDR1 SNHLY and CDR2 FYNNEI. Trimming pared 7 bases from V and 5 bases from J, leaving 17 bases between.

This rearrangement joins TRBV18 to TRBJ2-5; D call uncertain. Germline V CDR1 and CDR2: KGHSH, LQKENI. V was clipped by 1 base and J by 0 bases, with 3 bases between them. The CDR3 contains 13 residues. CDR3 region: CASSPHYQETQYF. In DNA form, the CDR3 reads TGTGCCAGCTCACCACACTACCAAGAGACCCAGTACTTC.

The V and J genes are TRBV3-1 (or the pseudogene TRBV3-2) and TRBJ1-4, with a possible D match to TRBD1 (5 bases). Germline V gene data show CDR1 as LGHDT and CDR2 as YNNKEL (reference sequence). With 4 bases removed from V and 7 bases from J, the gap between germline ends came to 13 bases. This CDR3 is built from 14 residues. The CDR3 region has the DNA TGTGCCAGCAGCCGGGGCGACCTAATTGAAAAACTGTTTTTT. This gives the protein CASSRGDLIEKLFF.

The chain links TRBV30 to TRBJ2-1, with a weak D call TRBD2 (6 bases). The CDR3 runs to 13 residues. Trimming left V 0 bases short and J 7 bases short, with 10 bases between. CDR1 GTSNPN and CDR2 SVGIG come from the germline V gene (reference sequence). The CDR3, as DNA: TGTGCCTGGAGTGTATCTGGGGGGAATGAGCAGTTCTTC. As protein: CAWSVSGGNEQFF. The entire variable domain, with the rest obtained from reference TRBV30 and TRBJ2-1, is as follows: SQTIHQWPATLVQPVGSPLSLECTVEGTSNPNLYWYRQAAGRGLQLLFYSVGIGQISSEVPQNLSASRPQDRQFILSSKKLLLSDSGFYLCAWSVSGGNEQFFGPGTRLTVL.

The chain joins TRBV25-1 to TRBJ2-7; tentative D call: TRBD2 (6 bases). The CDR3 spans 12 residues. The germline V and J ends were trimmed by 5 bases and 7 bases, with 12 bases remaining between them. The germline CDR1 and CDR2 sequences are MGHDK and SYGVNS. The chain's CDR3 is CASSWGVNEQYF. CDR3 DNA: TGTGCCAGCAGTTGGGGGGTTAATGAGCAGTACTTC.

V gene TRBV19 combines with J gene TRBJ1-6; no definite D call. Per the germline V gene, CDR1 is LNHDA and CDR2 is SQIVND (reference sequence). The CDR3 runs to 12 residues. V lost 6 bases and J 11 bases, leaving 11 bases between the germline ends. The CDR3 reads CASRATGPPLHF. CDR3 nucleotide sequence: TGTGCCAGTAGGGCGACTGGTCCACCCCTCCACTTT.

The chain combines TRBV7-3 with TRBJ2-7; 8 nucleotides line up with TRBD1. Trimming cost V 5 bases and J 2 bases; bases outside gene matches: 5. The CDR3 length is 14 residues. Germline V gene data show CDR1 as SGHTA and CDR2 as FQGTGA. CDR3 DNA: TGTGCCAGCAGCCCGTCGGACAGGGCCTACGAGCAGTACTTC. As protein: CASSPSDRAYEQYF.

The CDR3 DNA follows: TGCGCCAGCAGCCCGGACAGGGTAAAAGGCTACACCTTC. Its translation is CASSPDRVKGYTF. This chain joins TRBV5-1 and TRBJ1-2; TRBD1 aligns across 8 bases. This CDR3 spans 13 amino acids. The ends lost 4 bases at V and 8 bases at J; junction bases unmatched: 7. Looked up from germline, CDR1 is SGHRS and CDR2 is YFSETQ.

The chain recombines TRBV18 with TRBJ1-1, with 12 bases matching TRBD1. The CDR3 runs 16 residues. The junction had 9 bases not matched to a gene; V was cut back by 3 bases and J by 7 bases. Germline CDR1 reads KGHSH; CDR2 reads LQKENI. CDR3 DNA sequence: TGTGCCAGCTCACCTCCGGGACAGGGGGCATCGGGTGAAGCTTTCTTT. Its translation is CASSPPGQGASGEAFF. Variable domain in full (rest from reference TRBV18 and TRBJ1-1): NAGVMQNPRHLVRRRGQEARLRCSPMKGHSHVYWYRQLPEEGLKFMVYLQKENIIDESGMPKERFSAEFPKEGPSILRIQQVVRGDSAAYFCASSPPGQGASGEAFFGQGTRLTVV.

This clone was found once. The rearrangement uses TRBV5-8 and TRBJ1-5; D unclear. The V end lost 3 bases, the J end lost 3 bases, and 16 bases lay between the germline ends. There are 16 residues in the CDR3. Germline V gene data show CDR1 as SGHTS and CDR2 as YDEGEE. The CDR3 coding sequence is TGTGCCAGCAGCTCCTCCAAATACTTCGCCAATCAGCCCCAGCATTTT. It codes for CASSSSKYFANQPQHF.

This chain uses TRBV29-1 with TRBJ1-1; D not resolved. The CDR3 loop spans 13 amino acids. The V gene's germline CDR1 is SQVTM and CDR2 ANQGSEA. Trimming removed 4 bases at V and 2 bases at J, with 11 bases between. The DNA of the CDR3 is TGCAGCGTTGTAAGGGAGGCAAACACTGAAGCTTTCTTT. Its translation: CSVVREANTEAFF.

A word on this clone: Other DNA sequences in the same sample also yield this CDR3. The chain is built from TRBV5-6 and TRBJ1-1; D uncertain. CDR1 is SGHDT and CDR2 is YYEEEE in the germline V gene. The V gene lost 0 bases and the J gene lost 5 bases, with 8 bases spanning the gap. The CDR3 sequence is 13 residues long. Written as DNA, the CDR3 is TGTGCCAGCAGCTTGGGAGGCGGAACTGAAGCTTTCTTT. Its translation: CASSLGGGTEAFF.

The gene calls are TRBV5-6 and TRBJ1-6; tentative D call: TRBD1 (6 bases). This CDR3 contains 14 residues. Germline CDR1 reads SGHDT; CDR2 reads YYEEEE. With 0 bases removed from V and 7 bases from J, the gap between germline ends came to 8 bases. CDR3 in DNA: TGTGCCAGCAGCTTGGCACAGGGCAATTCACCCCTCCACTTT. This sequence encodes CASSLAQGNSPLHF.

The chain combines TRBV6-4 with TRBJ2-1, with 10 bases lining up with TRBD2. The V gene end was trimmed by 7 bases and the J gene end by 5 bases; junction bases not matched to a gene: 5. CDR1 and CDR2 (germline): MRHNA, SNTAGT. The length of the CDR3 is 14 residues. The CDR3 region has the DNA TGTGCCAGCAAGAGGCTAGCGGGGGACAATGAGCAGTTCTTC. Translated: CASKRLAGDNEQFF.

The rearrangement uses TRBV18 and TRBJ1-1; D is possibly TRBD1 (6 bases). The germline V and J ends were trimmed by 3 bases and 5 bases, with 13 bases remaining between them. The CDR3 has 14 amino acids. Per the germline V gene, CDR1 is KGHSH and CDR2 is LQKENI. The CDR3 loop reads CASSPGTFRTEAFF. DNA of the CDR3: TGTGCCAGCTCACCCGGGACATTTAGGACTGAAGCTTTCTTT.

This CDR3 reads CASSISGDRDYNEQFF. Here the CDR3 DNA reads TGTGCCAGTAGTATATCTGGCGACAGGGACTACAATGAGCAGTTCTTC. This chain links TRBV19 with TRBJ2-1; 7 positions agree with TRBD1. This CDR3 contains 16 residues. Trimming removed 2 bases from V and 3 bases from J; junction bases left unmatched: 7. Germline V gene sequence: CDR1 LNHDA, CDR2 SQIVND (reference sequence).

This chain connects TRBV5-6 to TRBJ1-2, with unresolved D. CDR3 length: 14 residues. Germline CDR1 reads SGHDT; CDR2 reads YYEEEE. Trimming removed 1 base from V and 7 bases from J, with 14 bases in between. The CDR3 protein is CASSLNLAGSGYTF. Here the CDR3 DNA reads TGTGCCAGCAGCTTGAACTTGGCGGGTTCTGGCTACACCTTC. The variable domain in full, completed from reference TRBV5-6 and TRBJ1-2, reads DAGVTQSPTHLIKTRGQQVTLRCSPKSGHDTVSWYQQALGQGPQFIFQYYEEEERQRGNFPDRFSGHQFPNYSSELNVNALLLGDSALYLCASSLNLAGSGYTFGSGTRLTVV.

The chain couples TRBV9 to TRBJ2-5; 13 bases agree with TRBD2. This CDR3 comprises 16 residues. The germline gives CDR1 SGDLS, CDR2 YYNGEE. V was clipped by 3 bases and J by 5 bases; unmatched bases: 7. The CDR3 spells CASSDRLAGGRETQYF. As DNA, the CDR3 is TGTGCCAGCAGCGATCGACTAGCGGGGGGCCGGGAGACCCAGTACTTC. The full variable domain, rest sourced from reference TRBV9 and TRBJ2-5, is DSGVTQTPKHLITATGQRVTLRCSPRSGDLSVYWYQQSLDQGLQFLIQYYNGEERAKGNILERFSAQQFPDLHSELNLSSLELGDSALYFCASSDRLAGGRETQYFGPGTRLLVL.

This sequence joins TRBV18 and TRBJ1-4, with unresolved D. The CDR3 runs to 16 residues. The V end lost 3 bases, the J end lost 0 bases, and 11 bases lay between the germline ends. Germline V gene data show CDR1 as KGHSH and CDR2 as LQKENI. The CDR3 nucleotides are TGTGCCAGCTCACCGTTATCCAGTTCAACTAATGAAAAACTGTTTTTT. Encoded protein: CASSPLSSSTNEKLFF.